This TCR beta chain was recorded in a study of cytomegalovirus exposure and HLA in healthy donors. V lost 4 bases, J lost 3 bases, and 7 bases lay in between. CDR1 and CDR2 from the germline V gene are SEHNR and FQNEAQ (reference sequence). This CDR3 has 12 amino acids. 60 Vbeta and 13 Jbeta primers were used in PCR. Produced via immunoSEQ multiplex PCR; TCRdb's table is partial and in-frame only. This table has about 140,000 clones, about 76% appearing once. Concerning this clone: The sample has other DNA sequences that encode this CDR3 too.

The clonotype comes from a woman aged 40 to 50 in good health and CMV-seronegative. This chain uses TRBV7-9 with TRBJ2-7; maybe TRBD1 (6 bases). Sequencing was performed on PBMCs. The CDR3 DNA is TGTGCCAGCAGCTCACAGGGCTACGAGCAGTACTTC. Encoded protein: CASSSQGYEQYF.